The 16 T cell receptor beta chains given below trace back to one sample, sequenced in a study of shared T cell receptors in the human thymus. Clones were sequenced by immunoSEQ multiplex PCR, and TCRdb holds only the in-frame ones, with some missing. The data hold 700,000 or so clones, with approximately 83% observed a single time. In addition, the sample was reused for a study of human thymus T cells.

Sequenced input: thymocytes. The receptors come from a girl under three years old with a congenital heart defect.

The chain joins TRBV9 to TRBJ1-1, with D possibly being TRBD1 (6 bases). Germline loops: CDR1 SGDLS, CDR2 YYNGEE. This CDR3 spans 15 amino acids. V dropped 3 bases and J dropped 0 bases, with 12 bases sitting between them. The CDR3, as DNA: TGTGCCAGCAGCGGCAGGGGCCCTTTGAACACTGAAGCTTTCTTT. Protein sequence: CASSGRGPLNTEAFF.

This chain uses TRBV11-3 with TRBJ1-3; 9 nucleotides agree with TRBD1. J gave up 8 bases and V 8 bases, and 22 bases lay outside the gene matches. The CDR3 is 18 amino acids. Germline CDR1 reads SGHNT; CDR2 reads YENEEA. The CDR3 sequence is CASDRSLRHNRGLDTIYF. CDR3 coding DNA: TGTGCCAGCGACCGTTCCCTCCGTCACAACAGGGGGCTGGACACCATATATTTT.

The J gene is TRBJ2-4, the V gene TRBV6-1, with 7 bases that match TRBD1. The CDR3 runs 15 residues. Germline V CDR1 and CDR2: MNHNS, SASEGT. After removal of 1 base from V and 9 bases from J, the junction contained 9 bases not matched to a gene. CDR3 amino acids: CASSEEDTGESIQYF. As DNA, the CDR3 is TGTGCCAGCAGTGAAGAAGACACAGGGGAAAGCATTCAGTACTTC.

The rearrangement links TRBV27 to TRBJ1-5; maybe TRBD1 (6 bases). CDR1 is MNHEY, CDR2 SMNVEV, per germline (reference sequence). Trimming stripped 4 bases from V and 5 bases from J, with 12 bases between. The length of the CDR3 is 14 residues. As DNA, the CDR3 is TGTGCCAGCAGTTCCGGGACACCCGATCAGCCCCAGCATTTT. Residues: CASSSGTPDQPQHF.

V and J are TRBV5-6 and TRBJ2-1; D is possibly TRBD2 (7 bases). The V and J ends lost 4 bases and 14 bases respectively, with 16 bases between them. Germline lookup yields CDR1 SGHDT and CDR2 YYEEEE. The CDR3 has 12 amino acids. CDR3 loop: CASSVDRGGEFF. In DNA form, the CDR3 reads TGTGCCAGCAGCGTCGACAGAGGGGGGGAGTTCTTC.

This clone was seen more than once but under ten times. The J gene is TRBJ1-2, the V gene TRBV6-1; D uncertain. The CDR3 covers 12 residues. V lost 7 bases and J lost 5, with 11 bases in between. The germline V gene has CDR1 MNHNS and CDR2 SASEGT. This CDR3 is CASKEGLYGYTF. In nucleotides, the CDR3 is TGTGCCAGCAAAGAGGGCCTATATGGCTACACCTTC.

The CDR3 sequence is CAISESEGAGGVIDTQYF. DNA of the CDR3: TGTGCCATCAGTGAGTCGGAGGGGGCCGGAGGGGTTATTGATACGCAGTATTTT. The V call is TRBV10-3, the J call TRBJ2-3, with D possibly matching TRBD1 (7 bases). CDR1 is ENHRY, CDR2 SYGVKD, per germline. The V gene lost 0 bases and the J gene lost 6 bases, with 22 bases spanning the gap. The CDR3 spans 18 residues.

The chain carries TRBV5-7 and TRBJ2-2, with 7 bases matching TRBD1. TRBV5-7 is given ORF status, its function remaining uncertain. This CDR3 region has 14 residues. V lost 5 bases, J lost 4 bases, and 5 bases stayed unmatched. The CDR3 DNA is TGTGCCAGCAGACAAGACAGGGCCACCGGGGAGCTGTTTTTT. This encodes CASRQDRATGELFF.

The CDR3 DNA follows: TGTGCCAGCAGCTTCAGTTCGGCCGGGGGTAGGACTGAAGCTTTCTTT. Protein: CASSFSSAGGRTEAFF. The genes are TRBV11-2 and TRBJ1-1; possible D gene TRBD1, 5 bases. Germline V CDR1 and CDR2: SGHAT, FQNNGV. The CDR3 has 16 residues. V was trimmed by 3 bases and J by 5 bases, leaving 19 bases between them.

V usage is TRBV18 and J usage is TRBJ1-2, with TRBD1 matching over 8 bases. The CDR3 has 15 residues. Germline trimming cut 6 bases from V and 0 bases from J; bases unmatched to any gene: 6. Germline V lookup: CDR1 KGHSH, CDR2 LQKENI. In nucleotides, the CDR3 is TGTGCCAGCTCTCAGGGACAGGCTTCTAACTATGGCTACACCTTC. Encoded protein: CASSQGQASNYGYTF.

The genes are TRBV27 and TRBJ2-3, with D possibly being TRBD2 (7 bases). CDR1 is MNHEY, CDR2 SMNVEV, per germline (reference sequence). V lost 2 bases to trimming and J lost 0 bases, with 15 bases between them. The CDR3 extends over 17 amino acids. The CDR3, as DNA: TGTGCCAGCAGTTTACAGGGGCTAGCGGCGAGCACAGATACGCAGTATTTT. Residues: CASSLQGLAASTDTQYF.

In the case of this clone: The sample contains more than one DNA sequence encoding this CDR3. This chain joins TRBV10-1 and TRBJ2-7; perhaps TRBD1 as D (6 bases). The germline gives CDR1 WNHNN, CDR2 SYGVQD (reference sequence). Trimming took off 4 bases at V and 1 base at J, with 8 bases between the two ends. CDR3 length equals 13 residues. Here the CDR3 DNA reads TGCGCCAGCAGTGGTACAGGGTCCTACGAGCAGTACTTC. Translation: CASSGTGSYEQYF.

V and J are TRBV11-2 and TRBJ2-7; 7 nucleotides match TRBD2. The V gene end was trimmed by 3 bases and the J gene end by 6 bases; junction bases not matched to a gene: 2. Germline V gene data show CDR1 as SGHAT and CDR2 as FQNNGV. This CDR3 spans 12 amino acids. CDR3 bases: TGTGCCAGCAGCTTCACGGGGGGCGAGCAGTACTTC. Translating it yields CASSFTGGEQYF.

The V call is TRBV9, the J call TRBJ1-4; tentatively, D is TRBD1 (5 bases). V was clipped by 1 base and J by 3 bases, with 16 bases between them. There are 17 residues in the CDR3. CDR1 and CDR2 (germline): SGDLS, YYNGEE. The CDR3 region is CASSVQGIGQPNEKLFF. For the CDR3, the DNA is TGTGCCAGCAGCGTACAGGGAATTGGACAACCTAATGAAAAACTGTTTTTT. Full variable domain (missing parts from reference TRBV9 and TRBJ1-4): DSGVTQTPKHLITATGQRVTLRCSPRSGDLSVYWYQQSLDQGLQFLIQYYNGEERAKGNILERFSAQQFPDLHSELNLSSLELGDSALYFCASSVQGIGQPNEKLFFGSGTQLSVL.

This chain links TRBV4-2 with TRBJ2-3; perhaps TRBD2 as D (5 bases). The V gene's germline CDR1 is LGHNA and CDR2 YNFKEQ. Trimming took off 1 base at V and 5 bases at J, with 10 bases between the two ends. The CDR3 is made up of 14 amino acids. CDR3 bases: TGTGCCAGCAGCCAAGGGCGAGCGGTAGATACGCAGTATTTT. Translation: CASSQGRAVDTQYF.

This clone has a handful of counts. The V call is TRBV5-1, the J call TRBJ1-1; D unresolved. This CDR3 is built from 17 residues. Between the trimmed V and J ends, which lost 0 bases and 4 bases, there was a span of 19 bases. Per germline, CDR1 SGHRS and CDR2 YFSETQ. CDR3 sequence: CASSLDWLPEGGTEAFF. The CDR3 DNA reads as TGCGCCAGCAGCTTGGATTGGTTACCTGAGGGTGGCACTGAAGCTTTCTTT.